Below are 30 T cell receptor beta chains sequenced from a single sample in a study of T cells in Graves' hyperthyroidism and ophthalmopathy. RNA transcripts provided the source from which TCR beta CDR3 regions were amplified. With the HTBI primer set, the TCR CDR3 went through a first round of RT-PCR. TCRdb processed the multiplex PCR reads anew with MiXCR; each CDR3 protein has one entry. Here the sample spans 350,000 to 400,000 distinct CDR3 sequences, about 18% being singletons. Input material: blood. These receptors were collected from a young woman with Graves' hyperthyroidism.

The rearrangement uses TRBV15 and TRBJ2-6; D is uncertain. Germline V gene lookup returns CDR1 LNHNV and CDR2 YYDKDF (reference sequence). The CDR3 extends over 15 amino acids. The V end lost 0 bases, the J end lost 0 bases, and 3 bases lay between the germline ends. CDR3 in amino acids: CATSRDHSGANVLTF. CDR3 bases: TGTGCCACCAGCAGAGATCACTCTGGGGCCAACGTCCTGACTTTC. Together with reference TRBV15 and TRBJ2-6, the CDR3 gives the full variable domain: DAMVIQNPRYQVTQFGKPVTLSCSQTLNHNVMYWYQQKSSQAPKLLFHYYDKDFNNEADTPDNFQSRRPNTSFCFLDIRSPGLGDTAMYLCATSRDHSGANVLTFGAGSRLTVL.

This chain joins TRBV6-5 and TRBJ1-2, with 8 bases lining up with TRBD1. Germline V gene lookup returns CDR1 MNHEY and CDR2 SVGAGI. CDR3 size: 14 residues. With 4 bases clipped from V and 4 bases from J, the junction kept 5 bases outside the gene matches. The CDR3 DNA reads TGTGCCAGCAGTTTGACAGGGGCCCCCTATGGCTACACCTTC. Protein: CASSLTGAPYGYTF.

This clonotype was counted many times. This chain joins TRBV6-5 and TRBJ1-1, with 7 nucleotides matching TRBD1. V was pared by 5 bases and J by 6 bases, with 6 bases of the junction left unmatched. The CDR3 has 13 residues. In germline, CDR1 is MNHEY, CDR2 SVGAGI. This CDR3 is CASSNNRGSEAFF. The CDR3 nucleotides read TGTGCCAGCAGTAACAACAGGGGTTCTGAAGCTTTCTTT.

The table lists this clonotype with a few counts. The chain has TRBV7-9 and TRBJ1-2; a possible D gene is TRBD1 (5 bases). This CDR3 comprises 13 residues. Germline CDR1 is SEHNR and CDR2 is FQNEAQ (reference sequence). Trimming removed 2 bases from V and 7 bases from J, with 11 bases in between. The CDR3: CASSLKQEVGYTF. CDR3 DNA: TGTGCCAGCAGCTTAAAACAGGAGGTTGGCTACACCTTC.

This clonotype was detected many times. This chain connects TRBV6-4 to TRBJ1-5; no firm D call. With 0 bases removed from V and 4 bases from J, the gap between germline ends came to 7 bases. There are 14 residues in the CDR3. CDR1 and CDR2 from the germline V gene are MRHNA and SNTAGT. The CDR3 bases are TGTGCCAGCAGTGACTCGACAAGGAATCAGCCCCAGCATTTT. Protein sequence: CASSDSTRNQPQHF.

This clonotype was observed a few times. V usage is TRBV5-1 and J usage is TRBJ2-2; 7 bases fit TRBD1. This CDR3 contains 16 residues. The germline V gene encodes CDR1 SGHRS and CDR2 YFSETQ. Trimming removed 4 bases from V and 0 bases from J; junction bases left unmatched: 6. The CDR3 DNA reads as TGCGCCAGCAGCGTCCGCGGACAGGCGAACACCGGGGAGCTGTTTTTT. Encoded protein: CASSVRGQANTGELFF.

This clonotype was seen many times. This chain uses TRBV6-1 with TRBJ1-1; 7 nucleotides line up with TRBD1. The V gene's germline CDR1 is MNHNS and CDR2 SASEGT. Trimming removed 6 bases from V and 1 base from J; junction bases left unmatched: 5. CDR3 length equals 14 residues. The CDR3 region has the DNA TGTGCCAGCAGAGACAGGGATGGGAACACTGAAGCTTTCTTT. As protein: CASRDRDGNTEAFF.

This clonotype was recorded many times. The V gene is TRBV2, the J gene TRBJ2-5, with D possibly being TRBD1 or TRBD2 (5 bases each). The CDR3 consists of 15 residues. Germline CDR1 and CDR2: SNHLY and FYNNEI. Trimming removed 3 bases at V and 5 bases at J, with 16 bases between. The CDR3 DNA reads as TGTGCCAGCAGTGATAGAGGGGCCGAGGCTGAGACCCAGTACTTC. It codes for CASSDRGAEAETQYF.

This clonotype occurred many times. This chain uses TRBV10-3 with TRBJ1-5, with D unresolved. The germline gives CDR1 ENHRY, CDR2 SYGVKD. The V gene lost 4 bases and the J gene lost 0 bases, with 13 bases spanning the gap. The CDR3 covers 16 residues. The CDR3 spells CAISGKGPHSNQPQHF. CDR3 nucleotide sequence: TGTGCCATCAGTGGGAAAGGGCCTCATAGCAATCAGCCCCAGCATTTT.

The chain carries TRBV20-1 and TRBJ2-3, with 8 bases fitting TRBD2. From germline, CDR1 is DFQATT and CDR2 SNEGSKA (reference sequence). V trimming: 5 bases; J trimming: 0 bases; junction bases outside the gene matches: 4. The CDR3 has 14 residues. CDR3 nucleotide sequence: TGCAGTGCTCCAGCGGGGGTGAGCACAGATACGCAGTATTTT. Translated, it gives CSAPAGVSTDTQYF.

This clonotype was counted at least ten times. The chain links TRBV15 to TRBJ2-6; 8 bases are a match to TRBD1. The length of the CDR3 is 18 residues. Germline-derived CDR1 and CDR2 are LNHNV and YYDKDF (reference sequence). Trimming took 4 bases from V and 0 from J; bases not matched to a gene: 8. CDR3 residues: CATSMGPGGDSGANVLTF. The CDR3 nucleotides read TGTGCCACCAGCATGGGTCCAGGGGGCGACTCTGGGGCCAACGTCCTGACTTTC.

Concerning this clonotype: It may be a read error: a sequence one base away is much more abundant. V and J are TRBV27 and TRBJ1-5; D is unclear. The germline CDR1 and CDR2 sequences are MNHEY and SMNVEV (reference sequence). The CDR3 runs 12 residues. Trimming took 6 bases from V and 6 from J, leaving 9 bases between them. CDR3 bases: TGTGCCAGCAGCATCCTCGGTCAGCCCCAGCATTTT. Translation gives CASSILGQPQHF.

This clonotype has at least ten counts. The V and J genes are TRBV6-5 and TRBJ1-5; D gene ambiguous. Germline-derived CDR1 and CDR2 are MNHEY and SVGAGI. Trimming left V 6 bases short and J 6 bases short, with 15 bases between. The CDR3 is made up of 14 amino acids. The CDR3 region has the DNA TGTGCCAGCAGGCGACCGTCCAATGGTCAGCCCCAGCATTTT. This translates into CASRRPSNGQPQHF.

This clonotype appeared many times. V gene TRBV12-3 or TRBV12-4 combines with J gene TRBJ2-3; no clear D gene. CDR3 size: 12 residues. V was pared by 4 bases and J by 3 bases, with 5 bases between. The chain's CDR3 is CASSYLTDTQYF. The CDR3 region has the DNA TGTGCCAGCAGTTACCTTACAGATACGCAGTATTTT.

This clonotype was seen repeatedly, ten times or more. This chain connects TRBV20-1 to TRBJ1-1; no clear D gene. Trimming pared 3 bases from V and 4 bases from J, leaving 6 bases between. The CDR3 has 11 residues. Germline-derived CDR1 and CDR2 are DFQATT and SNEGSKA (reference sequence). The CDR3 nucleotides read TGCAGTGCTAGTGCGGTCACTGAAGCTTTCTTT. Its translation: CSASAVTEAFF.

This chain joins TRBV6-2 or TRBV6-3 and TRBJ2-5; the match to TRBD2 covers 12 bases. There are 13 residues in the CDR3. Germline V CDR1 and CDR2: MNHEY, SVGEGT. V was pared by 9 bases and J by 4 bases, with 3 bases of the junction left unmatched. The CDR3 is CASLAGGGETQYF. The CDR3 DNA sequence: TGTGCCAGTCTAGCGGGGGGGGGAGAGACCCAGTACTTC.

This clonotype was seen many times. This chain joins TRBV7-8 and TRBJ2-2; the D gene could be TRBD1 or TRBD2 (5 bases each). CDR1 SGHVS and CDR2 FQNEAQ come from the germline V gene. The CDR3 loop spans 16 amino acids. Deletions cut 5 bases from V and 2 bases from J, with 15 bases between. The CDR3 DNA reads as TGTGCCAGCAGCCATCGCTTCAGGGACAACACCGGGGAGCTGTTTTTT. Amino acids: CASSHRFRDNTGELFF.

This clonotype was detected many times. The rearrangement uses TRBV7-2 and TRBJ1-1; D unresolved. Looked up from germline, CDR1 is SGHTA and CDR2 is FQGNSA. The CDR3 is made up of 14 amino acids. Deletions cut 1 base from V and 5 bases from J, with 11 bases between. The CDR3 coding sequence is TGTGCCAGCAGCTTAGAATCCCGGGAGACTGAAGCTTTCTTT. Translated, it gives CASSLESRETEAFF.

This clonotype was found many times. The CDR3, as DNA: TGCAGTGCTAGAGATCTTAGCGGGGCCTACGAGCAGTACTTC. Translation gives CSARDLSGAYEQYF. This chain joins TRBV20-1 and TRBJ2-7; 8 bases agree with TRBD2. V shed 0 bases, J shed 2 bases, and the junction held 3 bases outside the gene matches. The CDR3 extends over 14 amino acids. CDR1 is DFQATT, CDR2 SNEGSKA, per germline (reference sequence).

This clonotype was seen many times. The CDR3 spells CASSSQGATNEQYF. The CDR3 nucleotides are TGTGCCAGCAGTAGTCAGGGGGCGACGAACGAGCAGTACTTC. V usage is TRBV6-5 and J usage is TRBJ2-7; 8 bases align to TRBD1. Germline V gene lookup returns CDR1 MNHEY and CDR2 SVGAGI. The CDR3 extends over 14 amino acids. Trimming removed 5 bases from V and 5 bases from J; junction bases left unmatched: 8.

Here the CDR3 reads CATSRVTSSGELFF. CDR3 coding DNA: TGTGCCACCAGCAGAGTTACCTCTTCTGGGGAGCTGTTTTTT. The chain carries TRBV15 and TRBJ2-2; D ambiguous. Germline CDR1 LNHNV, CDR2 YYDKDF (reference sequence). The CDR3 is 14 residues long. The germline V and J ends were trimmed by 1 base and 8 bases, with 11 bases remaining between them.

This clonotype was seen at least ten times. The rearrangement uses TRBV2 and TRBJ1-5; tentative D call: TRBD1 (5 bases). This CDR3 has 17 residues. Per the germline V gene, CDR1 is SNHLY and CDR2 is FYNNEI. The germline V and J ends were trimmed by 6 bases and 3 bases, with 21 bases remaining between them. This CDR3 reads CASSVRGGKWDNQPQHF. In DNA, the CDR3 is TGTGCCAGCAGCGTACGGGGGGGGAAATGGGACAATCAGCCCCAGCATTTT.

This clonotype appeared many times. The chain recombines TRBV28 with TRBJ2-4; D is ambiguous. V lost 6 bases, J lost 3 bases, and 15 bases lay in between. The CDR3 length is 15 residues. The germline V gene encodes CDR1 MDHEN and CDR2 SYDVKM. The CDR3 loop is CASSSFVGVKNIQYF. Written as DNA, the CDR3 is TGTGCCAGCAGCAGTTTCGTGGGTGTCAAAAACATTCAGTACTTC.

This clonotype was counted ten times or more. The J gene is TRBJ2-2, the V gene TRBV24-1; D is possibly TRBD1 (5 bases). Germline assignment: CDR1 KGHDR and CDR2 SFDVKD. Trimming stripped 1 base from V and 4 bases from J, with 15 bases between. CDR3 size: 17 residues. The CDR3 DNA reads TGTGCCACCAGTGATTTAACTCAGGGTTTGGGCACCGGGGAGCTGTTTTTT. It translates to CATSDLTQGLGTGELFF.

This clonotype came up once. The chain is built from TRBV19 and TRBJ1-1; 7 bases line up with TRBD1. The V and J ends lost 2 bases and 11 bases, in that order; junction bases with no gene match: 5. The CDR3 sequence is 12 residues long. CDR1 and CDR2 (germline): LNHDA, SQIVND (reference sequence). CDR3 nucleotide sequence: TGTGCCAGTAGTATACGACAGGGATGGGCTTTCTTT. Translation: CASSIRQGWAFF.

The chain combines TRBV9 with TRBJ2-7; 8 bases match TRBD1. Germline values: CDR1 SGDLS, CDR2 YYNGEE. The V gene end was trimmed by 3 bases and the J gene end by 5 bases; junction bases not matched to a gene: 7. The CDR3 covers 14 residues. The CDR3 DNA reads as TGTGCCAGCAGCGCGACAGGGGCCCGGGACGAGCAGTACTTC. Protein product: CASSATGARDEQYF. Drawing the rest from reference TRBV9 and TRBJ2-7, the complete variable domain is DSGVTQTPKHLITATGQRVTLRCSPRSGDLSVYWYQQSLDQGLQFLIQYYNGEERAKGNILERFSAQQFPDLHSELNLSSLELGDSALYFCASSATGARDEQYFGPGTRLTVT.

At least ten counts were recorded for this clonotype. DNA of the CDR3: TGCGCCAGCAGCTTGGTAGGACTCGATAACGAGCAGTACTTC. Translated: CASSLVGLDNEQYF. This sequence joins TRBV5-1 and TRBJ2-7; perhaps TRBD2 as D (5 bases). CDR1 SGHRS and CDR2 YFSETQ come from the germline V gene. Trimming removed 0 bases from V and 5 bases from J, with 12 bases in between. The CDR3 consists of 14 residues.

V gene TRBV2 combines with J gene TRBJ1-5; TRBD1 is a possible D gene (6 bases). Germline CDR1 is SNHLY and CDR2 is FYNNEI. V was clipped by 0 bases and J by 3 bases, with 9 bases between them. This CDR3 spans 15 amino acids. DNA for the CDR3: TGTGCCAGCAGTGAAGCGCAGGGGACCAATCAGCCCCAGCATTTT. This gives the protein CASSEAQGTNQPQHF.

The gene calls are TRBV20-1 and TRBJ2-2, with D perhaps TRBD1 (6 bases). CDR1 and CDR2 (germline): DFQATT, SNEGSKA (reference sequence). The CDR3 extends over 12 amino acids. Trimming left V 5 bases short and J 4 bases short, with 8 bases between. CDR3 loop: CSAGQTTGELFF. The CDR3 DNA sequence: TGCAGTGCTGGACAGACCACCGGGGAGCTGTTTTTT.

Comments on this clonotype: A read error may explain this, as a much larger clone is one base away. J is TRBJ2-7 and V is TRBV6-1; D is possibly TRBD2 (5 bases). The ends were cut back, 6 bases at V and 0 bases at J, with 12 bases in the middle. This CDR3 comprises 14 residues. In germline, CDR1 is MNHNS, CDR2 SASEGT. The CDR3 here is CASRTLRGSYEQYV. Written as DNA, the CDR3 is TGTGCCAGCAGAACTCTCCGGGGCTCCTACGAGCAGTACGTC.